The subject of this entry is one TCR beta chain. This sample was taken from a study of blood T cell repertoires in COVID-19. Study context: COVID-19 samples from acute and convalescent phases originated in the United States, Italy and Spain. From T cells, B-cell-depleted T cells, or PBMCs came the material, which was cDNA or gDNA.

The CDR3 covers 14 residues. V dropped 3 bases and J dropped 1 base, with 9 bases sitting between them. CDR1 SGHVS and CDR2 FQNEAQ come from the germline V gene. Per the original methods: Nucleated cell counts were estimated from reference gene primer amplification. The protocol was immunoSEQ multiplex PCR, while the TCRdb copy is restricted to in-frame clones and leaves out a portion. The V and J calls and the clone size are those of that table, but D and trimming were determined from the DNA. The table has about 140,000 clones, around nine tenths seen once. This receptor was taken from a man in his fifties with active or convalescent COVID-19. The chain has TRBV7-8 and TRBJ1-1; no clear D. The sequenced material came from peripheral blood. The DNA for the CDR3 is TGTGCCAGCAGCTTGCCGACGGGGAACACTGAAGCTTTCTTT. Translated, it gives CASSLPTGNTEAFF.